This section outlines one T cell receptor beta chain sequence together with its context. The antigen remains undetermined. This specimen belongs to a study of neoadjuvant anti-PD-1 for oral cavity cancer. Study-wide results and caveats: Higher pretreatment blood Treg/Th17 ratios correlated with higher pretreatment blood and lower post-treatment tumor TCRbeta clonality.

Clones were sequenced by immunoSEQ multiplex PCR, and TCRdb holds only the in-frame ones, with some missing. This sample has about 14,000 clones, with 65% to 80% found just once. Stage II-IVA oral cavity squamous cell carcinoma was new and untreated by systemic or radiation therapy. The receptor was derived from a person between 40 and 79 years old with oral cavity squamous cell carcinoma. The input for sequencing was PBMCs, taken before nivolumab (anti-PD-1) treatment.

Written as DNA, the CDR3 is TGTGCCAGCAGTTCCGGGACTAGTGGAGGGAATGAGCAGTTCTTC. This gives the protein CASSSGTSGGNEQFF. The rearrangement joins TRBV6-1 to TRBJ2-1; 8 bases are shared with TRBD2. The junction had 10 bases not matched to a gene; V was cut back by 5 bases and J by 7 bases. Germline CDR1 and CDR2: MNHNS and SASEGT. The CDR3 is 15 residues long.